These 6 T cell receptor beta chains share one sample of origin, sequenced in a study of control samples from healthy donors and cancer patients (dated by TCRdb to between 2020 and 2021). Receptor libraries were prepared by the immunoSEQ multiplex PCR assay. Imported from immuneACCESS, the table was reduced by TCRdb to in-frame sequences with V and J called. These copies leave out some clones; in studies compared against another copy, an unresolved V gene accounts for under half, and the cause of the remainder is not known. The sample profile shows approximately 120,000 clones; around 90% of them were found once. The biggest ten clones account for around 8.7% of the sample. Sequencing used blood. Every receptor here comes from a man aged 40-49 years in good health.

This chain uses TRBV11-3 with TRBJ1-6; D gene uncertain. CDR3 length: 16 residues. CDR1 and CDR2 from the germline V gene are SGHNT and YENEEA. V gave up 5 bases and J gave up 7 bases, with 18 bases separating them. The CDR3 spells CASSQGSRWENSPLHF. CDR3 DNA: TGTGCCAGCAGCCAAGGTAGTCGGTGGGAAAATTCACCCCTCCACTTT.

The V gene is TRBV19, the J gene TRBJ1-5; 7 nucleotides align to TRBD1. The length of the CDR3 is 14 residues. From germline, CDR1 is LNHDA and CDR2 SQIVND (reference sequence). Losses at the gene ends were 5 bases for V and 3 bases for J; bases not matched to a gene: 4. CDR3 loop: CASSGTGVNQPQHF. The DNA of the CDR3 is TGTGCCAGTAGTGGTACAGGGGTCAATCAGCCCCAGCATTTT.

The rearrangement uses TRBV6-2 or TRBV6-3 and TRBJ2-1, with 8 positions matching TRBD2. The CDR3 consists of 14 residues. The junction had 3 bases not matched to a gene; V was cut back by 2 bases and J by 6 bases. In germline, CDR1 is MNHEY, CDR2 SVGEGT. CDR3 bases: TGTGCCAGCAGTTACGGACTAGCAGGCAATGAGCAGTTCTTC. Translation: CASSYGLAGNEQFF.

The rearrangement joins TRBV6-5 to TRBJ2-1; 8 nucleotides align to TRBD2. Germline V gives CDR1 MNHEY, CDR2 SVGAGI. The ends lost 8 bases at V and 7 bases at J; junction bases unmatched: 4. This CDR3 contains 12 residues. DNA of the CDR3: TGTGCCAGCTTCGGGGGGGGTAATGAGCAGTTCTTC. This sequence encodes CASFGGGNEQFF.

Written as DNA, the CDR3 is TGTGCCAGCAGCTTAGATCGCGGGGGGGCCGCCGAGCAGTACTTC. It translates to CASSLDRGGAAEQYF. The rearrangement joins TRBV7-2 to TRBJ2-7; 9 bases match TRBD2. CDR1 and CDR2 (germline): SGHTA, FQGNSA. This CDR3 is built from 15 residues. With 1 base clipped from V and 6 bases from J, the junction kept 7 bases outside the gene matches.

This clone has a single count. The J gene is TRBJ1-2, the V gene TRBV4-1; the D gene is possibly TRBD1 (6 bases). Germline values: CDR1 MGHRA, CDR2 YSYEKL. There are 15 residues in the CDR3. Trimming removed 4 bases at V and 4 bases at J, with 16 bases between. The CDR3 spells CASSREQGTPYGYTF. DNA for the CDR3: TGCGCCAGCAGCCGTGAACAGGGTACCCCCTATGGCTACACCTTC.